Presented here are 10 T cell receptor beta chains from one specimen sequenced in a study of blood T cells in healthy people across ages (dated by TCRdb to the mid-2010s). The method was 5' RACE. Sequencing relied on an Illumina HiSeq 2500. A second about 7 to 11 cycle PCR used a sample-barcoded 5' primer and a J-beta primer mix. TCRdb ran its own pipeline on the public reads, namely fastp trimming at Q25 and MiXCR clone calling, and kept in-frame beta chains. Here each entry gathers all rows of one CDR3 protein and keeps the most common genes and DNA. Counted in this sample were around 1,500,000 distinct CDR3 sequences; under 30% of them appeared once. Roughly 8% of the sample rests with the top ten. Input material: blood. Receptors were obtained from a woman aged 30 to 39 in good health.

This chain joins TRBV20-1 and TRBJ2-7; the match to TRBD1 covers 12 bases. The V segment lost 1 base and the J segment 6 bases; nucleotides outside the gene matches: 7. Germline-derived CDR1 and CDR2 are DFQATT and SNEGSKA (reference sequence). The CDR3 extends over 15 amino acids. The CDR3 region is CSARGSGTGGSEQYF. In DNA, the CDR3 is TGCAGTGCTAGAGGGAGCGGGACAGGGGGCTCCGAGCAGTACTTC.

This clonotype was observed a handful of times. With a much larger clone just one base away, this may be a read error. The chain carries TRBV29-1 and TRBJ2-4; 8 bases line up with TRBD1. Germline V gene sequence: CDR1 SQVTM, CDR2 ANQGSEA. This CDR3 has 17 amino acids. Trimming at V came to 7 bases and at J to 3 bases, leaving 17 bases not matched to a gene. DNA of the CDR3: TGCAGCGCGAGGCTCCGGGACAGGAGGGAGAACAAAAACATTCAGTACTTC. Translation gives CSARLRDRRENKNIQYF.

In the case of this clonotype: This could be a read error, since a much larger clone is one nucleotide away. This chain links TRBV12-3 or TRBV12-4 with TRBJ2-3; 11 positions agree with TRBD1. This CDR3 has 15 residues. CDR3 sequence: CAGRASGTGGWTQYF. CDR3 coding DNA: TGTGCCGGCAGAGCCTCCGGGACAGGGGGTTGGACGCAGTATTTT.

This clonotype was seen a few times. The chain has TRBV30 and TRBJ2-2; the D gene is possibly TRBD2 (5 bases). The CDR3 has 14 amino acids. The germline CDR1 and CDR2 sequences are GTSNPN and SVGIG (reference sequence). The germline V and J ends were trimmed by 3 bases and 7 bases, with 15 bases remaining between them. CDR3 in DNA: TGTGCCTGGAGATCCGGCGGAGGTGTCGGGGAGCTGTTTTTT. Translation: CAWRSGGGVGELFF.

The rearrangement links TRBV5-1 to TRBJ2-3, with 9 bases fitting TRBD2. With V trimmed by 6 bases and J by 2 bases, 13 bases remained unmatched. CDR1 and CDR2 from the germline V gene are SGHRS and YFSETQ. The CDR3 is made up of 17 amino acids. The CDR3 DNA reads as TGCGCCAGCAACTGGTTTTCTAGCGGGACCATCACAGATACGCAGTATTTT. The encoded protein is CASNWFSSGTITDTQYF.

There are a few counts of this clonotype. V is TRBV28 and J is TRBJ2-7, with D unclear. Germline V lookup: CDR1 MDHEN, CDR2 SYDVKM. The CDR3 totals 10 residues. Trimming pared 8 bases from V and 3 bases from J, leaving 5 bases between. CDR3 loop: CASGHYEQYF. The CDR3 bases are TGTGCCAGCGGCCACTACGAGCAGTACTTC.

This clonotype showed up just a few times. The rearrangement uses TRBV5-1 and TRBJ1-4; D is possibly TRBD1 (6 bases). This CDR3 is 16 amino acids long. V shed 8 bases and J shed 3 bases, with 20 bases lying between them. In germline, CDR1 is SGHRS, CDR2 YFSETQ. The CDR3 bases are TGCGCCAGTAGAGATACTTTCAGGGGAGCTAATGAAAAACTGTTTTTT. As protein: CASRDTFRGANEKLFF.

This chain connects TRBV10-3 to TRBJ2-4; D gene ambiguous. The germline V gene has CDR1 ENHRY and CDR2 SYGVKD. V was clipped by 2 bases and J by 0 bases, with 11 bases between them. The CDR3 runs to 16 residues. This CDR3 reads CAISERASLAKNIQYF. DNA of the CDR3: TGTGCCATCAGTGAGCGGGCTAGTCTAGCCAAAAACATTCAGTACTTC.

This clonotype was counted ten times or more. This chain uses TRBV29-1 with TRBJ2-1; either TRBD1 or TRBD2 may fit D (5 bases each). The V end was cut by 1 base, the J end by 7 bases, with 20 bases between. Germline V gives CDR1 SQVTM, CDR2 ANQGSEA. This CDR3 is built from 16 residues. The CDR3 DNA reads TGCAGCGTTGAAGGGTTGATCGGGGCTCGTGTGAATGAGCAGTTCTTC. Its translation: CSVEGLIGARVNEQFF.

The chain couples TRBV12-3 or TRBV12-4 to TRBJ2-1; D gene ambiguous. The CDR3 length is 13 residues. The V end was cut by 6 bases, the J end by 5 bases, with 11 bases between. CDR3 region: CASRDTGNNEQFF. The CDR3 bases are TGTGCCAGCAGGGATACGGGTAACAATGAGCAGTTCTTC.